These 17 T cell receptor beta chains were sequenced from one sample in a study of T cell changes during pregnancy in multiple sclerosis. Libraries were prepared by immunoSEQ multiplex PCR; TCRdb keeps only in-frame clonotypes and omits some of them. This table has over 35,000 clones, about 95% appearing once. The source was CD4+ T cells from peripheral blood mononuclear cells, collected in the second trimester of pregnancy. These receptors originate from a female donor with multiple sclerosis, enrolled in a pregnancy study.

V is TRBV6-1 and J is TRBJ1-5; D not resolved. Trimming took 7 bases from V and 1 from J, leaving 14 bases between them. The germline gives CDR1 MNHNS, CDR2 SASEGT. The CDR3 is 15 amino acids. The CDR3 DNA reads as TGTGCCAGCACCCCGGTGAGTTTGAGCAATCAGCCCCAGCATTTT. Its protein product is CASTPVSLSNQPQHF.

The V call is TRBV28, the J call TRBJ2-2; D is possibly TRBD1 (6 bases). The CDR3 is made up of 15 amino acids. Germline V gene lookup returns CDR1 MDHEN and CDR2 SYDVKM. V was trimmed by 10 bases and J by 4 bases, leaving 19 bases between them. CDR3 DNA: TGTGCCACCAGCTCATCTACAGGGTTCACCGGGGAGCTGTTTTTT. Residues: CATSSSTGFTGELFF.

The rearrangement uses TRBV5-1 and TRBJ2-5; 8 nucleotides line up with TRBD2. The CDR3 extends over 14 amino acids. The junction had 4 bases not matched to a gene; V was cut back by 4 bases and J by 2 bases. Looked up from germline, CDR1 is SGHRS and CDR2 is YFSETQ. The CDR3 protein is CASSTRGGQETQYF. Written as DNA, the CDR3 is TGCGCCAGCAGCACCCGGGGGGGGCAAGAGACCCAGTACTTC.

The chain is built from TRBV9 and TRBJ2-2, with 8 bases that match TRBD1. J was trimmed by 0 bases and V by 1 base; bases with no gene match: 5. Germline values: CDR1 SGDLS, CDR2 YYNGEE. The CDR3 runs 17 residues. The CDR3 loop reads CASSVFGTGANTGELFF. DNA of the CDR3: TGTGCCAGCAGCGTATTCGGGACAGGCGCGAACACCGGGGAGCTGTTTTTT.

The gene calls are TRBV5-1 and TRBJ2-1; 11 bases are shared with TRBD1. V lost 4 bases and J lost 9; bases outside the gene matches: 12. Germline V gives CDR1 SGHRS, CDR2 YFSETQ. The CDR3 sequence is 16 residues long. The CDR3 DNA follows: TGCGCCAGCAGCCCGGACATCGGGACAGGGGGAGGTGAGCAGTTCTTC. It codes for CASSPDIGTGGGEQFF.

The rearrangement links TRBV10-1 to TRBJ2-7, with a weak D call TRBD1 (5 bases). Trimming stripped 3 bases from V and 7 bases from J, with 13 bases between. CDR3 length equals 13 residues. Germline V gene sequence: CDR1 WNHNN, CDR2 SYGVQD (reference sequence). CDR3 residues: CASSERQGREQYF. The CDR3 DNA sequence: TGCGCCAGCAGTGAAAGGCAGGGCCGGGAGCAGTACTTC.

This chain links TRBV6-5 with TRBJ2-3; D might be TRBD2 (6 bases). V dropped 3 bases and J dropped 4 bases, with 14 bases sitting between them. CDR3 length: 15 amino acids. Germline V gene data show CDR1 as MNHEY and CDR2 as SVGAGI. DNA for the CDR3: TGTGCCAGCAGTTATTCCCTCGGGGGATCAGATACGCAGTATTTT. Encoded protein: CASSYSLGGSDTQYF.

The genes are TRBV6-1 and TRBJ1-2, with 9 nucleotides matching TRBD1. The V segment lost 7 bases and the J segment 4 bases; nucleotides outside the gene matches: 7. The germline CDR1 and CDR2 sequences are MNHNS and SASEGT. The CDR3 consists of 14 residues. CDR3 residues: CASTSRTGAYGYTF. CDR3 sequence (DNA): TGTGCCAGCACCTCCCGGACAGGGGCCTATGGCTACACCTTC.

The V and J genes are TRBV7-9 and TRBJ2-5, with TRBD2 matching over 10 bases. Germline CDR1 SEHNR, CDR2 FQNEAQ (reference sequence). V was clipped by 5 bases and J by 5 bases; unmatched bases: 14. CDR3 length equals 17 residues. CDR3 sequence (DNA): TGTGCCAGCAGCCCCCCCCTGGTAGCGGGGGGTCGGGAGACCCAGTACTTC. This sequence encodes CASSPPLVAGGRETQYF.

The V and J genes are TRBV25-1 and TRBJ2-1; 8 nucleotides agree with TRBD2. Germline assignment: CDR1 MGHDK and CDR2 SYGVNS. V lost 8 bases and J lost 9; bases outside the gene matches: 9. This CDR3 comprises 13 residues. The CDR3 DNA sequence: TGTGCCAGCGCGCTAGCGGGTAGAGGTGAGCAGTTCTTC. It encodes CASALAGRGEQFF. The whole variable domain, filled in from reference TRBV25-1 and TRBJ2-1, reads EADIYQTPRYLVIGTGKKITLECSQTMGHDKMYWYQQDPGMELHLIHYSYGVNSTEKGDLSSESTVSRIRTEHFPLTLESARPSHTSQYLCASALAGRGEQFFGPGTRLTVL.

The rearrangement joins TRBV5-1 to TRBJ2-2; possibly TRBD2 for D (5 bases). The CDR3 runs to 14 residues. Trimming took 2 bases from V and 2 from J, leaving 7 bases between them. Germline-derived CDR1 and CDR2 are SGHRS and YFSETQ. In DNA form, the CDR3 reads TGCGCCAGCAGCTTTGAGGGAAACACCGGGGAGCTGTTTTTT. Translating it yields CASSFEGNTGELFF.

The chain carries TRBV21-1 and TRBJ1-6; the table's D call, TRBD1, was not checked against the DNA. TRBV21-1 is classified as a pseudogene. The CDR3 is 13 amino acids. CDR3 DNA sequence: TGTGCCAGCAGCAAAGCGCAGAATTCACCCCTCCACTTT. It encodes CASSKAQNSPLHF.

This chain joins TRBV25-1 and TRBJ1-5; D uncertain. CDR1 is MGHDK and CDR2 is SYGVNS in the germline V gene. The CDR3 extends over 12 amino acids. Trimming removed 5 bases at V and 6 bases at J, with 8 bases between. The DNA of the CDR3 is TGTGCCAGCAGTTTGGGAGGTCAGCCCCAGCATTTT. Amino acids: CASSLGGQPQHF.

This sequence joins TRBV13 and TRBJ2-7; no reliable D call. This CDR3 is 13 amino acids long. Germline V gene data show CDR1 as PRHDT and CDR2 as FYEKMQ (reference sequence). Trimming shortened V by 0 bases and J by 5 bases, and 8 bases separated the two germline ends. The CDR3 DNA follows: TGTGCCAGCAGCTTAGGCCTTCGGGACGAGCAGTACTTC. This gives the protein CASSLGLRDEQYF.

The chain employs TRBV19 and TRBJ2-1; TRBD2 is a possible D gene (5 bases). The CDR3 is 14 amino acids. Germline CDR1 and CDR2: LNHDA and SQIVND (reference sequence). V lost 5 bases and J lost 4, with 12 bases in between. The CDR3 DNA reads as TGTGCCAGTAGTCGGACTCCTCGATACAATGAGCAGTTCTTC. Amino acid sequence: CASSRTPRYNEQFF. Combining the CDR3 with reference TRBV19 and TRBJ2-1 gives the whole variable domain DGGITQSPKYLFRKEGQNVTLSCEQNLNHDAMYWYRQDPGQGLRLIYYSQIVNDFQKGDIAEGYSVSREKKESFPLTVTSAQKNPTAFYLCASSRTPRYNEQFFGPGTRLTVL.

Notes on this clone: The identical CDR3 is also encoded by other nucleotide sequences in the sample. The chain joins TRBV5-1 to TRBJ2-3; D gene ambiguous. The CDR3 spans 14 residues. With 0 bases removed from V and 0 bases from J, the gap between germline ends came to 5 bases. Germline CDR1 reads SGHRS; CDR2 reads YFSETQ. CDR3 DNA sequence: TGCGCCAGCAGCTTGGTTAGTAGCACAGATACGCAGTATTTT. It codes for CASSLVSSTDTQYF.

The V and J genes are TRBV6-5 and TRBJ1-5; 7 nucleotides match TRBD1. The CDR3 is 15 residues long. After removal of 5 bases from V and 5 bases from J, the junction contained 9 bases not matched to a gene. CDR1 MNHEY and CDR2 SVGAGI come from the germline V gene. CDR3 sequence: CASSKTGFNDQPQHF. Written as DNA, the CDR3 is TGTGCCAGCAGTAAGACAGGGTTTAACGATCAGCCCCAGCATTTT.